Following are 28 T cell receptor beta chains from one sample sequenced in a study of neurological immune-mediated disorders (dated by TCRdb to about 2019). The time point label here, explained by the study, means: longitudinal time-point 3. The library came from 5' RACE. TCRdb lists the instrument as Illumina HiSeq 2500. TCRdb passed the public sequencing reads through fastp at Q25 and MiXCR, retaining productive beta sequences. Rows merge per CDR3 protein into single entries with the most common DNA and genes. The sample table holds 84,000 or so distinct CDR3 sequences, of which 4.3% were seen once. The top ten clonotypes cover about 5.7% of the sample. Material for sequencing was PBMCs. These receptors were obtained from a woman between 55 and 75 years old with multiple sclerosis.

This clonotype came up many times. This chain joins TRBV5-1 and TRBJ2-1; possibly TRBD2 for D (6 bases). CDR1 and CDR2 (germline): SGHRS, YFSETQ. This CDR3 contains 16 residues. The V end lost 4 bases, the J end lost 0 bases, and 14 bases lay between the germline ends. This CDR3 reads CASSPAAGSSYNEQFF. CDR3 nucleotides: TGCGCCAGCAGCCCCGCGGCGGGGAGCTCCTACAATGAGCAGTTCTTC.

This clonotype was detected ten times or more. CDR3 protein: CASSLALGFGEAFF. CDR3 DNA sequence: TGCGCCAGCAGCTTGGCCCTGGGTTTTGGTGAAGCTTTCTTT. The rearrangement joins TRBV5-1 to TRBJ1-1; no definite D call. The CDR3 spans 14 residues. Germline CDR1 reads SGHRS; CDR2 reads YFSETQ. The ends were cut back, 0 bases at V and 7 bases at J, with 13 bases in the middle.

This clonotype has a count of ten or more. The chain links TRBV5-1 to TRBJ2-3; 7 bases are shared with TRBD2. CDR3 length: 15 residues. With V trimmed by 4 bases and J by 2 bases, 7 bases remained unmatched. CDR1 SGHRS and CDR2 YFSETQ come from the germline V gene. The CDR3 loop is CASSTPTSTTDTQYF. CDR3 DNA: TGCGCCAGCAGCACCCCGACTAGCACCACAGATACGCAGTATTTT.

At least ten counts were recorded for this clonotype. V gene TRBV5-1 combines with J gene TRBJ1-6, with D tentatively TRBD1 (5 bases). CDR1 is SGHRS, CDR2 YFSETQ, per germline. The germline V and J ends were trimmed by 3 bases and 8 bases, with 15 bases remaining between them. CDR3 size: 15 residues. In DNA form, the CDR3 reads TGCGCCAGCAGCTCGAATGGGGACGGTTATTCACCCCTCCACTTT. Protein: CASSSNGDGYSPLHF.

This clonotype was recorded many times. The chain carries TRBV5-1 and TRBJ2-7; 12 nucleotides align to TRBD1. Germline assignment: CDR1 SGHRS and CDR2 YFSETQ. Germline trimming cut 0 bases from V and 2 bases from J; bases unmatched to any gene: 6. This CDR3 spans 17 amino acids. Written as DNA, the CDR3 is TGCGCCAGCAGCTTGGGGGGACAGGGGGCCGGAGCCTACGAGCAGTACTTC. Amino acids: CASSLGGQGAGAYEQYF.

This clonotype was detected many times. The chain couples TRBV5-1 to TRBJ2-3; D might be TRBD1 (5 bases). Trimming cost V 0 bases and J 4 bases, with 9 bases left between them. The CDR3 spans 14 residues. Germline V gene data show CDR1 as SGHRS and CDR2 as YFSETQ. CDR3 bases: TGCGCCAGCAGCTTGGGGGGCCCGGCAGATACGCAGTATTTT. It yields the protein CASSLGGPADTQYF.

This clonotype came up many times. The CDR3 loop reads CASTKEGYTEAFF. For the CDR3, the DNA is TGTGCCAGCACCAAGGAGGGGTACACTGAAGCTTTCTTT. The V gene is TRBV6-5, the J gene TRBJ1-1; D is perhaps TRBD1 (5 bases). CDR1 MNHEY and CDR2 SVGAGI come from the germline V gene. Trimming cost V 7 bases and J 3 bases, with 12 bases left between them. The CDR3 extends over 13 amino acids.

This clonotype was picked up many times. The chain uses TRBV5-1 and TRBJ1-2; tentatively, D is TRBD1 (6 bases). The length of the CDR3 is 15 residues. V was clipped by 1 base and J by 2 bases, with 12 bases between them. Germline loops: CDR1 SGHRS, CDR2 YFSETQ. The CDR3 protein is CASSLTGKLNYGYTF. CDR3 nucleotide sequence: TGCGCCAGCAGCTTGACAGGGAAGCTAAACTATGGCTACACCTTC.

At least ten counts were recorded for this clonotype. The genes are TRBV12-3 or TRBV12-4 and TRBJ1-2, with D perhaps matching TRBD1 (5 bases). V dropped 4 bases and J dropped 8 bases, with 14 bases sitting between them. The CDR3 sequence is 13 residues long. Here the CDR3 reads CASSSHAGRGYTF. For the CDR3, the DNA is TGTGCCAGCAGTTCCCACGCGGGGCGCGGCTACACCTTC.

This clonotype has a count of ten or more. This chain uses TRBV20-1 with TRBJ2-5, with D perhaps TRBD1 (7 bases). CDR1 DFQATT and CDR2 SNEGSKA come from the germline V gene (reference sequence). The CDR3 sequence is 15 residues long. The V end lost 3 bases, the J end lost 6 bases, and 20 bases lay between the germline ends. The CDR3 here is CSASGSGGPWKTQYF. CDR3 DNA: TGCAGTGCTAGCGGGTCAGGGGGGCCCTGGAAGACCCAGTACTTC.

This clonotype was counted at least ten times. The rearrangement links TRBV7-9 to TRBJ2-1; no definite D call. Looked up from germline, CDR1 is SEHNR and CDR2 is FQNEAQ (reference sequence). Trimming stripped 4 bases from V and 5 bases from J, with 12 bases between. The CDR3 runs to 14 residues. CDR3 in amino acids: CASSWKEIDNEQFF. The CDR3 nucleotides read TGTGCCAGCAGCTGGAAGGAAATAGACAATGAGCAGTTCTTC. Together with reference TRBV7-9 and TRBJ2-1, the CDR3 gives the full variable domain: DTGVSQNPRHKITKRGQNVTFRCDPISEHNRLYWYRQTLGQGPEFLTYFQNEAQLEKSRLLSDRFSAERPKGSFSTLEIQRTEQGDSAMYLCASSWKEIDNEQFFGPGTRLTVL.

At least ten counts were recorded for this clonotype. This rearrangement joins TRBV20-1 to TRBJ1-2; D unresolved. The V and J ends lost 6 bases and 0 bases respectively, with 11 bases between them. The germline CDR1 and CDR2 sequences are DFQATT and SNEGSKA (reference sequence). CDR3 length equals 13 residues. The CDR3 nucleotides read TGCAGTGCCACGGACGGACCTAACTATGGCTACACCTTC. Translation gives CSATDGPNYGYTF.

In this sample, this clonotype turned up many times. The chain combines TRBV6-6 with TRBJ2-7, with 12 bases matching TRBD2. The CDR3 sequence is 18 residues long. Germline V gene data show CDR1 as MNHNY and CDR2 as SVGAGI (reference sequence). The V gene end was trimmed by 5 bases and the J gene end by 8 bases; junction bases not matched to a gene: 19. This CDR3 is CASSRPLLAGGQDFKQYF. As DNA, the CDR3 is TGTGCCAGCAGTCGACCCTTACTAGCGGGGGGCCAAGATTTCAAGCAGTACTTC.

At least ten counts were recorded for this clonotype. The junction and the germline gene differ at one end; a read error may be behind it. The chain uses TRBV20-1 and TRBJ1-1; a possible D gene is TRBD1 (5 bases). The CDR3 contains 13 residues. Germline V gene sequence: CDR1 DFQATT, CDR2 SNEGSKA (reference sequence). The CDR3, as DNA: TGCAGTGCCAGAGGGACCGGGAACACTGAAGCTTTCTTT. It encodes CSARGTGNTEAFF.

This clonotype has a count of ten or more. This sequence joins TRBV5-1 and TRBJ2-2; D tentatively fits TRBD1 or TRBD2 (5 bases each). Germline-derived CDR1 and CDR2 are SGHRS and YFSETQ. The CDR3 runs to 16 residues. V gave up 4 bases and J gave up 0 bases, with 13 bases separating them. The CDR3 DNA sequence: TGCGCCAGCAGCGGGCGAGGGGAAGCGAACACCGGGGAGCTGTTTTTT. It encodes CASSGRGEANTGELFF.

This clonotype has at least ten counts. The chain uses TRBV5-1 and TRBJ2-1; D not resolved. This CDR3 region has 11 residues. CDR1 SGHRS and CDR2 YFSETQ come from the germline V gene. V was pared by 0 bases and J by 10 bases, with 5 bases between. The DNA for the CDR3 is TGCGCCAGCAGCTTGGCTATAGAGCAGTTCTTC. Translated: CASSLAIEQFF.

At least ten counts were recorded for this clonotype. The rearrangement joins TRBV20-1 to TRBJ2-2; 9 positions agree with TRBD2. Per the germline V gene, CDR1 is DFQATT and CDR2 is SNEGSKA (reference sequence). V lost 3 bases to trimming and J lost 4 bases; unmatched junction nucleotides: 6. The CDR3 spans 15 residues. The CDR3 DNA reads TGCAGTGCTAGTAGCCGGCGGGGGGGCACCGGGGAGCTGTTTTTT. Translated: CSASSRRGGTGELFF.

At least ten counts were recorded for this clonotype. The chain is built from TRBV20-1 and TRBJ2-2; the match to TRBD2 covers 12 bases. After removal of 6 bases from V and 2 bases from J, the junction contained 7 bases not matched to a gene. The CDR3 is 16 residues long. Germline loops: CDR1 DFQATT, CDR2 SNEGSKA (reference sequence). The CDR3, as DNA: TGCAGTGCCGGGGGGACTAGCGGGCCAAACACCGGGGAGCTGTTTTTT. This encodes CSAGGTSGPNTGELFF.

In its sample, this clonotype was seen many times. The CDR3 protein is CASGPGTGETQYF. Written as DNA, the CDR3 is TGCGCCAGCGGTCCAGGGACAGGGGAGACCCAGTACTTC. The chain links TRBV5-1 to TRBJ2-5; 9 nucleotides match TRBD1. Per germline, CDR1 SGHRS and CDR2 YFSETQ. CDR3 length: 13 residues. V shed 7 bases, J shed 5 bases, and the junction held 6 bases outside the gene matches.

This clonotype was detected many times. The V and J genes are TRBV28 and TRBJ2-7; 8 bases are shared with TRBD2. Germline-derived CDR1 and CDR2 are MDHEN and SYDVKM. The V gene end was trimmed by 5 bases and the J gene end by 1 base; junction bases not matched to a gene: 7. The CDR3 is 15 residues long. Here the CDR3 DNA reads TGTGCCAGCAGTCCGCCGGGACTAGGGTCCTACGAGCAGTACTTC. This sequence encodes CASSPPGLGSYEQYF.

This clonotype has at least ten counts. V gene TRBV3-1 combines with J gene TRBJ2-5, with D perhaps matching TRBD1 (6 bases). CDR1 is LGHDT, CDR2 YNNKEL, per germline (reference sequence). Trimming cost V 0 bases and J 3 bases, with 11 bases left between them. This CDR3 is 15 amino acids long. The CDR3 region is CASSQDTGQKETQYF. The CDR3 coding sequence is TGTGCCAGCAGCCAAGATACAGGACAGAAAGAGACCCAGTACTTC.

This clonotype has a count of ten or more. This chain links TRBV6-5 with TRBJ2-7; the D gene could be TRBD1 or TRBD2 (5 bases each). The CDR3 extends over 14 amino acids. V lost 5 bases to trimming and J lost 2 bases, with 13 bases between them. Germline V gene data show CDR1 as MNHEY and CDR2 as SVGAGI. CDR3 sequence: CASSPIVGPYEQYF. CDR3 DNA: TGTGCCAGCAGTCCGATTGTGGGACCCTACGAGCAGTACTTC.

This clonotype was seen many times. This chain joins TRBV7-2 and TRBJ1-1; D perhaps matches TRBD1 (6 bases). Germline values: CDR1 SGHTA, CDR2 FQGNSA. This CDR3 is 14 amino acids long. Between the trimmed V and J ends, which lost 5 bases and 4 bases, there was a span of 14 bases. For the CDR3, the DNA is TGTGCCAGCAGCGGGGGGGGGCAGAGCACTGAAGCTTTCTTT. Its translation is CASSGGGQSTEAFF.

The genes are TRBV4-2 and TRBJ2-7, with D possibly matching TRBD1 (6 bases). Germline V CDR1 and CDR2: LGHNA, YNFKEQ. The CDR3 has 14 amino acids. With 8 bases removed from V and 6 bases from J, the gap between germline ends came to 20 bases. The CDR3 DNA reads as TGTGCCAGCTCCAGGGACATAAAGTTACCCGAGCAGTACTTC. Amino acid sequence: CASSRDIKLPEQYF.

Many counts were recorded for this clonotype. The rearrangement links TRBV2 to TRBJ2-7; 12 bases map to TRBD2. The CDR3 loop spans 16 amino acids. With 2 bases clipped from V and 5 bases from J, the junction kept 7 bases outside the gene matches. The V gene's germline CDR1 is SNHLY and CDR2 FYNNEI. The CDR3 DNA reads TGTGCCAGCAGTGAATCGCTAGCGGGGGGGCGCCACGAGCAGTACTTC. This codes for CASSESLAGGRHEQYF.

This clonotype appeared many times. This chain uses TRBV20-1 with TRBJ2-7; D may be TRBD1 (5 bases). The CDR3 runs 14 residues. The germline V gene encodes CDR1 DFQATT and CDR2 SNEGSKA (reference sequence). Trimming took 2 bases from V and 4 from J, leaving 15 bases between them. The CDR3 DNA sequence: TGCAGTGCTAGAAAGTCGGACATGGGGTACGAGCAGTACTTC. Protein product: CSARKSDMGYEQYF.

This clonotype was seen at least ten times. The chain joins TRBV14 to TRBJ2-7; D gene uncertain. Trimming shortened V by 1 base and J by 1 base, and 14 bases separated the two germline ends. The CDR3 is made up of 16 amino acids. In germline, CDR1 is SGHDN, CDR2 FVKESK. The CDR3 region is CASSQGSGLVSYEQYF. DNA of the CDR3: TGTGCCAGCAGCCAAGGCTCCGGCCTAGTTTCCTACGAGCAGTACTTC.

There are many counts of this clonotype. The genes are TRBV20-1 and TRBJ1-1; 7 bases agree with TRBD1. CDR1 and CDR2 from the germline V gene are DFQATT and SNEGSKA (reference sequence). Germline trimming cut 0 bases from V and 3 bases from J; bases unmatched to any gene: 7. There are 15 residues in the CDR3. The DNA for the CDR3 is TGCAGTGCTAGAGATCTCGGACAGGTCTACACTGAAGCTTTCTTT. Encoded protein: CSARDLGQVYTEAFF.